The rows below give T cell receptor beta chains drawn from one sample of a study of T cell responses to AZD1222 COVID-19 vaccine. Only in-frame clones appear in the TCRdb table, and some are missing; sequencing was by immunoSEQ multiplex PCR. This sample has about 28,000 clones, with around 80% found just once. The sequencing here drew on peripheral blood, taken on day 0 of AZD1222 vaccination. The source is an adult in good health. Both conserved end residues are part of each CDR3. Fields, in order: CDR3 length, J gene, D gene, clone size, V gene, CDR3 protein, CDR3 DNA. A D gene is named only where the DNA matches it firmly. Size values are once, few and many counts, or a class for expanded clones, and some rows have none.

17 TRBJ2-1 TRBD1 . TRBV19 CASSIVGTGVRYNEQFF TGTGCCAGTAGTATAGTGGGGACAGGCGTTAGGTACAATGAGCAGTTCTTC
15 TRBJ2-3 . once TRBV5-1 CASSPGTTSTDTQYF TGCGCCAGCAGCCCCGGGACAACTAGCACAGATACGCAGTATTTT
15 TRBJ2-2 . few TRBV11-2 CASSLEDSYTGELFF TGTGCCAGCAGCTTAGAGGACAGCTACACCGGGGAGCTGTTTTTT
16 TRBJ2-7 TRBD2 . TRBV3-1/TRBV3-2 CASSQGPGGLSYEQYF TGTGCCAGCAGCCAAGGCCCGGGGGGGCTTTCCTACGAGCAGTACTTC
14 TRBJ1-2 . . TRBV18 CASSLASRDYGYTF TGTGCCAGCTCGCTGGCGAGCCGAGACTATGGCTACACCTTC
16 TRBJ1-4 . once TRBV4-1 CASSQAAGLTNEKLFF TGCGCCAGCAGCCAAGCCGCCGGGTTAACTAATGAAAAACTGTTTTTT
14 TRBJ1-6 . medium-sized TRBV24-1 CATSGREAGSPLHF TGTGCCACCAGTGGCAGGGAAGCGGGTTCACCCCTCCACTTT
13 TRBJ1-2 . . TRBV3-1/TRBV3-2 CASSPAQVSGYTF TGTGCCAGCAGCCCTGCTCAAGTGAGCGGCTACACCTTC
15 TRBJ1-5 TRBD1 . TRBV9 CASAKGQGENQPQHF TGTGCCAGCGCAAAGGGACAGGGGGAAAATCAGCCCCAGCATTTT
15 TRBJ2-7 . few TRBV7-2 CASSSQDGVSYEQYF TGTGCCAGCAGCTCTCAGGACGGTGTCTCCTACGAGCAGTACTTC